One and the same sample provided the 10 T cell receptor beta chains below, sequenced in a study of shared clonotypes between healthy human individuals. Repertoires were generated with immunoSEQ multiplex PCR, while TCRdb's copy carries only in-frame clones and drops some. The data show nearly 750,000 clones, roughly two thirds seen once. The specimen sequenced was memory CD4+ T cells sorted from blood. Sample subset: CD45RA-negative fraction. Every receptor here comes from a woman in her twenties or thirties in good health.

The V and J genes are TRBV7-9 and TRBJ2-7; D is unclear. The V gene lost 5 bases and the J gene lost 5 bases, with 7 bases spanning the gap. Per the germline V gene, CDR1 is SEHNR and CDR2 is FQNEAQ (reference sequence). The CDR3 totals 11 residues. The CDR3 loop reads CASSPGHEQYF. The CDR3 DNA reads TGTGCCAGCAGCCCGGGTCACGAGCAGTACTTC.

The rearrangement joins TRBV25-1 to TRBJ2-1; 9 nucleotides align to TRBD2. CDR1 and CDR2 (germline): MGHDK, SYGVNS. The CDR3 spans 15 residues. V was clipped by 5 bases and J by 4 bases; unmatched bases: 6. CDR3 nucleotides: TGTGCCAGCAGTCGTCCTAGCGGGAATTACAATGAGCAGTTCTTC. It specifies CASSRPSGNYNEQFF.

CDR3 region: CASGDRYEQYF. The CDR3 DNA follows: TGTGCCAGTGGAGACCGCTACGAGCAGTACTTC. This chain joins TRBV19 and TRBJ2-7; D call uncertain. This CDR3 comprises 11 residues. The V and J ends lost 8 bases and 3 bases respectively, with 8 bases between them. Germline-derived CDR1 and CDR2 are LNHDA and SQIVND (reference sequence).

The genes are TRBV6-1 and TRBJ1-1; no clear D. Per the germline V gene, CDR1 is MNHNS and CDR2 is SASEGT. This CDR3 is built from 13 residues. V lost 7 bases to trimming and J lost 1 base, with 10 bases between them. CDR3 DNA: TGTGCCAGCAACTACCCAGGGAACACTGAAGCTTTCTTT. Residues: CASNYPGNTEAFF.

CDR3 residues: CASTRGGTADTEAFF. The CDR3 DNA reads TGTGCCAGCACCAGAGGGGGGACAGCGGATACTGAAGCTTTCTTT. The chain couples TRBV6-5 to TRBJ1-1; 7 nucleotides align to TRBD1. V lost 7 bases, J lost 5 bases, and 13 bases stayed unmatched. The CDR3 has 15 residues. Germline V lookup: CDR1 MNHEY, CDR2 SVGAGI.

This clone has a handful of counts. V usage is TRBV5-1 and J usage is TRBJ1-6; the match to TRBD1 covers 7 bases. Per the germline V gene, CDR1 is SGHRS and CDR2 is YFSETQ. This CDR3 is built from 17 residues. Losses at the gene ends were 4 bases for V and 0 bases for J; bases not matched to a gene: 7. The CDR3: CASSTGQTTSYNSPLHF. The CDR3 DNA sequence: TGCGCCAGCAGCACGGGACAGACCACCTCCTATAATTCACCCCTCCACTTT.

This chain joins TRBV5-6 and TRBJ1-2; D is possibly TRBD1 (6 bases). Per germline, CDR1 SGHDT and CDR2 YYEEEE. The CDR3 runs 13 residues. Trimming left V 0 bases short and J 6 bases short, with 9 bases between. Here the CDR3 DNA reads TGTGCCAGCAGCTTGGACAGGGAAGATGGCTACACCTTC. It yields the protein CASSLDREDGYTF.

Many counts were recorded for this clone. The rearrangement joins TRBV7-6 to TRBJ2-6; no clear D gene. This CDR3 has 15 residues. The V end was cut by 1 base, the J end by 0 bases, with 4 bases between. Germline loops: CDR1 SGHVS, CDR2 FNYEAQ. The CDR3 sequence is CASSLESSGANVLTF. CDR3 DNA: TGTGCCAGCAGCTTAGAGAGCTCTGGGGCCAACGTCCTGACTTTC.

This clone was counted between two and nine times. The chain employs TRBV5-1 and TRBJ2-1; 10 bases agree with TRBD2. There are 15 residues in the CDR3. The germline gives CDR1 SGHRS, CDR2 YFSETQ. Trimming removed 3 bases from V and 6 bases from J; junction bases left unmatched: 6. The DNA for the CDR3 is TGCGCCAGCAGCTCGGGACTAGCGATGATCAATGAGCAGTTCTTC. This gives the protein CASSSGLAMINEQFF.

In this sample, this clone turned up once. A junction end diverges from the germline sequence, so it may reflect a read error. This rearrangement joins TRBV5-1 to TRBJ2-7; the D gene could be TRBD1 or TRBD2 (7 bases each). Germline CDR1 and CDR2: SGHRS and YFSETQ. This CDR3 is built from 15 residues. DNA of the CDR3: TGCGCCAGCAGCTTAGCGGGACAGACCTCCGACGAGCAGTACTTC. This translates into CASSLAGQTSDEQYF.